This T cell receptor (beta chain) comes out of a study of cytomegalovirus exposure and HLA in healthy donors (TCRdb year 2017). About the study as a whole: In an earlier analysis of roughly 500 of the donors, under 300 Gb of sequence data and about 110 million unique TCR beta sequences from roughly 190 million T cells were reported. An early release that covered about 600 HLA-typed donors contained 250 to 350 gigabases of sequencing data and some 87 million unique TCR sequences. Of the roughly 400 genotyped donors, 81% fell in the genetic ancestry cluster associated with self-reported Caucasian donors. The study aimed to test whether signatures of past pathogen exposure could be identified by cataloging public T cell receptors. The T cell repertoires of about 700 subjects were profiled by immunosequencing and related to cytomegalovirus serostatus. Along with the roughly 710-subject first cohort, a separate validation cohort of about 110 different subjects was used. To predict cytomegalovirus infection status, the study combined high-throughput TCR immunosequencing, statistical association of individual TCRs with disease status, and machine learning. To study patterns of TCR occurrence, a later analysis re-analyzed previously published TCR beta repertoires from 666 donors and added high-resolution HLA genotyping. The later analysis used no new phenotypic data to find candidate immune exposures, relying instead on TCR beta sequences and their occurrence across donors. To decide whether each TCR beta V gene segment behaved as functional or pseudogenic, an earlier analysis of some 600 of the donors relied on high-throughput TCR beta sequencing. Donor age, sex, ethnicity and CMV serostatus were compiled alongside the repertoire data. A later genetic analysis used genome-wide SNP genotypes for about three fifths of the roughly 700 donors, treating that subset as a discovery cohort. Every repertoire in the discovery cohort had been generated on one and the same sequencing platform. Both class I and class II loci were covered by HLA typing, at four-digit resolution. The number of donors typed differed by locus, with roughly 620-630 for A, B, C, DRB1 and DQB1, more than 500 for DQA1, nearly 610 for DPA1, and around 450 for DPB1. Four or five DR-DQ haplotypes were treated as single units for association and clustering because of strong linkage in the cohort. Among about 400 genotyped donors of the cohort, an average of approximately 240,000 unique TCR beta nucleotide sequences was sequenced per donor, of which roughly 17% were non-productive.

Overall study outcomes, separate from this receptor: In vitro tests confirmed that three of the cytomegalovirus-associated TCR beta chains recognize cytomegalovirus antigens. The cohort was sequenced for TCR beta chains only, and without alpha or paired-chain data the features that could be detected were limited. The sequencing pipeline was judged likely to have produced a cluster of highly shared sequence variants as a technical artifact. The earlier analysis of about 600 of the donors excluded fewer than 20 rarely observed V segments, including chromosome 9 orphons, because counts were too low. In the study, about 150 TCR beta chains were listed as associated with cytomegalovirus. Compared with the roughly 720-donor mean, donors in an Asian-associated ancestry cluster had fewer N-insertions in productive TCRs, according to a later genetic analysis. In a later analysis, the rate of TCR association differed among HLA loci, with DRB1 alleles having the most associated TCRs and HLA-C alleles having the fewest. Strong co-occurrence of HLA alleles, especially DR and DQ, made assigning TCR associations to individual alleles difficult. Roughly uniform sequencing depth across donors was assumed in presence/absence analyses, although this assumption may not hold. An earlier analysis of roughly 570 of the donors showed that most TCR beta V segments appeared in productive rearrangements either about 87% or about 30% of the time, which broadly matched IMGT annotations. Most TCR sequences were seen in very few donors, while some public TCRs were found in many individuals. A further reported finding was that TCR beta sequences accurately predicted the HLA-A and HLA-B alleles for most subjects in the first cohort. The authors suggested that the approach could potentially be generalized to other disease states and immunological phenotypes. In a later analysis, over 15,000 TCR beta sequences were associated with specific HLA alleles at a false discovery rate of 0.05. Because HLA typing was missing for some donors at each locus, association tests included only the typed subset. Linkage disequilibrium might explain the correlated functional status among segregating V segments, but an unknown experimental factor could not be ruled out. Compared with equally common non-associated chains, HLA-associated TCR beta chains in a later analysis were more clonally expanded and had lower generation probabilities. The 87-base-pair reads could not distinguish some IMGT-functional V segments, including TRBV6-2 and TRBV6-3, so those segments were excluded. In a later genetic analysis, a missense DCLRE1C variant was associated with V-gene and J-gene trimming of TCR beta chains, and the association was replicated in an independent cohort. In both the original and validation cohorts, the classifier was reported to diagnose cytomegalovirus status with high specificity and sensitivity. According to a later analysis, parvovirus B19, influenza, CMV and Epstein-Barr virus appeared linked to several top co-occurrence clusters. According to a later analysis, most CMV-associated TCR beta chains appeared to be HLA-restricted, and the HLA associations seemed to be driven largely by CMV exposure. For the cohort, immune exposure information was limited to CMV serostatus.

Turning to this clone: Its binding antigen is unknown. No qualities accompany the bases; no much larger clone lies one base away.

The library came from the immunoSEQ multiplex PCR assay. For the multiplex PCR, a mixture combining 60 forward primers for TCR Vbeta segments and 13 reverse primers for TCR Jbeta segments was used. A multiplex PCR assay on genomic DNA amplified the CDR3 region of rearranged TCR beta genes. Amplified TCR beta libraries were sequenced as 87-base-pair reads on the Illumina HiSeq System. As for the authors' bioinformatics: Across the 670 or so repertoires, a later analysis counted about 81 million unique TCR beta chains, roughly 11 million of which were shared by at least two donors. Raw reads were error-corrected and collapsed into unique sequences with a nearest-neighbor algorithm that merged closely related sequences to remove PCR and sequencing errors. V, D and J gene segments were assigned by aligning CDR3 sequences to IMGT reference sequences. For a sequence to be retained, at least a six-nucleotide match to both a V gene segment and a J gene segment was required. A rearrangement counted as productive if the CDR3 had no stop codons and remained in frame with V and J, and every other rearrangement counted as non-productive. CDR3 was defined according to IMGT convention as the region running from the second conserved V-encoded cysteine to the conserved J-encoded phenylalanine. The earlier analysis of fewer than 700 of the donors excluded sequences that lacked an unambiguous match to a single V gene segment. In an earlier analysis of several hundred of the donors, a V segment was called functional when productive rearrangements were above 56.7%, and segregating when the standard deviation between donors exceeded 5%. To diagnose cytomegalovirus status from the catalog of TCR beta chain sequences, a statistical classification framework was built. In a later analysis, TCR nucleotide sequences were compared against IMGT/GENE-DB human TR gene sequences so that V and J genes could be assigned. The TCRdist pipeline was used in a later analysis to assign CDR3 sequences and most-parsimonious VDJ recombination scenarios. In a later analysis, each TCR beta chain was defined by its CDR3 amino acid sequence together with its V-gene family, and reads lacking a unique V-gene family were excluded. A later analysis removed several hundred highly shared, low-generation-probability nucleotide sequences to deal with suspected cross-contamination and a sequencing artifact. In a later analysis, a clonal expansion index for each public chain was calculated from normalized within-repertoire ranks of inferred template counts. Generation probabilities in a later analysis came from a VDJ recombination model fitted to out-of-frame rearrangements, and those results were checked against IGoR. A later analysis scored TCR-TCR, TCR-HLA and TCR-CMV co-occurrence with hypergeometric tests, applying a repertoire-size bias correction to TCR pairs. False discovery rates were estimated in a later analysis by permuting HLA or CMV assignments 20 times. In a later analysis, co-occurring TCRs were grouped with DBSCAN, and TCRdist sequence similarity was added when clustering was performed within HLA-allele-positive subsets. Co-occurrence clustering excluded repertoires with fewer than 30,000 or more than 120,000 public chains, plus five with anomalous nucleotide sharing. The immuneACCESS repertoire file appears here via TCRdb, limited to in-frame rearrangements. These files lack a portion of the clones; in checked studies, under half of the deficit traces to unresolved V genes, and the cause of the others is not known. V and J calls and clone size are as listed in that table; D and trimming were resolved from the DNA. Within this sample are 150,000 to 200,000 clones, with more than 85% of them counted one time only. The top ten hold 1.5% to 2% of the sample.

The CDR3 starts with the cysteine, ends with the phenylalanine, and has 14 residues. Just the 42-base CDR3 DNA is kept, in frame starting at base 1. Trimming removed 7 bases from V and 0 bases from J, leaving 12 bases between the germline ends. Per the germline V gene, MDHEN is the CDR1 and SYDVKM is the CDR2. The cohort consisted of 650 to 700 healthy bone marrow donors. At the time of sampling, all cohort members were nominally healthy, though unrecorded immune exposures were likely present. The donor was CMV seronegative and belonged to the group of around 400 seronegative cohort members. A peripheral blood sample was collected from each donor, and TCR beta sequencing was performed on peripheral blood mononuclear cells. Genomic DNA was extracted from the blood cell samples with the Qiagen DNeasy Blood Extraction Kit.

Material for sequencing was PBMCs. This clonotype was obtained from a woman aged 18-29 years in good health and CMV-seronegative. The rearrangement combines TRBV28 with TRBJ1-1; perhaps TRBD1 is the D gene, with 6 bases matching. The CDR3 loop reads CASNLDSLNTEAFF. The DNA sequence is as follows: TGTGCCAGCAACCTGGACAGTCTGAACACTGAAGCTTTCTTT.